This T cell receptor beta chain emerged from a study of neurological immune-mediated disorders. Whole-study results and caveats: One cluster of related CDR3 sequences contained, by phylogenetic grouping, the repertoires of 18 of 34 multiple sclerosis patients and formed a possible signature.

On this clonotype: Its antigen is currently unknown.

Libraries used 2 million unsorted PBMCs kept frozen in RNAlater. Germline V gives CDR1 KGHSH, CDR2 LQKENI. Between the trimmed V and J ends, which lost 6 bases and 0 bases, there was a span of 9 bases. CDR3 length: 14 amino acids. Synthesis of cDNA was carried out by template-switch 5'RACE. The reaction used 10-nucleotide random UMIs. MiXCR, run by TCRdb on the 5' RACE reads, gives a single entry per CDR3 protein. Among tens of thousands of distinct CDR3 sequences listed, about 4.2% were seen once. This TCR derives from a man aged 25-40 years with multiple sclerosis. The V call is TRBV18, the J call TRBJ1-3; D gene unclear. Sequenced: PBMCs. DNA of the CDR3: TGTGCCAGCTCGCTCAGCGACTCTGGAAACACCATATATTTT. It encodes CASSLSDSGNTIYF.